The 2 T cell receptor beta chains given below trace back to one sample, sequenced in a study of cytomegalovirus exposure and HLA in healthy donors (dated by TCRdb to 2017 to 2019). The protocol used for the library was the immunoSEQ multiplex PCR assay. The multiplex PCR relied on a mix of 60 forward primers for TCR Vbeta segments and 13 reverse primers for TCR Jbeta segments. Imported from immuneACCESS, the table was reduced by TCRdb to in-frame sequences with V and J called. These copies leave out some clones; in studies compared against another copy, an unresolved V gene accounts for under half, and the cause of the remainder is not known. The sample's table lists a count of some 150,000 clones. The top ten clonotypes cover under 2.5% of the sample. Sequencing was performed on PBMCs. The receptor source for this set is a woman aged 18-29 years in good health and CMV-seronegative.

The chain employs TRBV7-2 and TRBJ1-2; D is unresolved. Trimming shortened V by 6 bases and J by 0 bases, and 11 bases separated the two germline ends. This CDR3 spans 14 amino acids. Germline CDR1 and CDR2: SGHTA and FQGNSA. CDR3 region: CASREEGANYGYTF. The CDR3 region has the DNA TGTGCCAGCAGGGAAGAAGGAGCTAACTATGGCTACACCTTC.

The V and J genes are TRBV30 and TRBJ2-6; D is undetermined. Per the germline V gene, CDR1 is GTSNPN and CDR2 is SVGIG (reference sequence). The V gene lost 4 bases and the J gene lost 4 bases, with 11 bases spanning the gap. This CDR3 has 14 residues. The CDR3 bases are TGTGCCTGGAATCGAGCCGTGGGGGCCAACGTCCTGACTTTC. Protein sequence: CAWNRAVGANVLTF.